The following is a TCR beta chain sequence with its context. Germline CDR1 and CDR2: LNHDA and SQIVND (reference sequence). The CDR3 has 13 amino acids. The ends lost 4 bases at V and 5 bases at J; junction bases unmatched: 4. The sample belongs to a study of blood T cell repertoires in COVID-19. The repertoire was sequenced with immunoSEQ multiplex PCR; TCRdb's copy has only in-frame clones and lacks some. The sample yields more than 95,000 clones, approximately 80% seen once. This sequence originates from a human donor in a cohort sampled during active or convalescent COVID-19. The material sequenced was peripheral blood. The chain carries TRBV19 and TRBJ2-5; TRBD1 matches at 7 bases. CDR3 amino acids: CASSNDREETQYF. The CDR3 DNA reads as TGTGCCAGTAGTAATGACAGGGAGGAGACCCAGTACTTC.